These 23 T cell receptor beta chains share one sample of origin, sequenced in a study of neurological immune-mediated disorders. One entry per CDR3 protein results from TCRdb running MiXCR on the 5' RACE reads. The sample shows 60,000 to 85,000 distinct CDR3 sequences, 5.2% of them seen only once. The sequencing sample was made of PBMCs. The receptors derive from a man between 18 and 35 years old with multiple sclerosis.

This clonotype was observed many times. CDR3 amino acids: CASSQSQKKYNSPLNF. CDR3 sequence (DNA): TGTGCCAGCAGCCAATCACAGAAAAAATATAATTCACCCCTCAACTTT. The chain recombines TRBV21-1 with TRBJ1-6. TRBV21-1 is deemed a pseudogene. The CDR3 has 16 amino acids.

This rearrangement joins TRBV5-6 to TRBJ2-7; 8 bases align to TRBD1. Trimming took 0 bases from V and 5 from J; bases not matched to a gene: 1. The CDR3 contains 13 residues. Germline assignment: CDR1 SGHDT and CDR2 YYEEEE. CDR3 protein: CASSLGTGHEQYF. The CDR3 DNA is TGTGCCAGCAGCTTGGGGACAGGGCACGAGCAGTACTTC.

There are many counts of this clonotype. The chain links TRBV5-1 to TRBJ2-7; D remains ambiguous. Germline V CDR1 and CDR2: SGHRS, YFSETQ. This CDR3 comprises 12 residues. Trimming stripped 4 bases from V and 4 bases from J, with 9 bases between. CDR3 sequence (DNA): TGCGCCAGCAGCCCAGCTGGGTACGAGCAGTACTTC. Protein sequence: CASSPAGYEQYF.

This clonotype appeared many times. The chain uses TRBV7-2 and TRBJ2-3, with 7 bases aligning to TRBD2. Trimming removed 6 bases from V and 4 bases from J; junction bases left unmatched: 7. The CDR3 length is 14 residues. CDR1 and CDR2 (germline): SGHTA, FQGNSA. CDR3 sequence: CASRKGLNADTQYF. The CDR3 DNA follows: TGTGCCAGCAGGAAGGGACTAAACGCAGATACGCAGTATTTT.

This clonotype was seen ten or more times. This chain joins TRBV20-1 and TRBJ2-7; no definite D call. From germline, CDR1 is DFQATT and CDR2 SNEGSKA (reference sequence). The CDR3 runs 12 residues. Trimming pared 0 bases from V and 6 bases from J, leaving 9 bases between. In nucleotides, the CDR3 is TGCAGTGCTAGAGAGGTTACATCCGAGCAGTACTTC. Residues: CSAREVTSEQYF.

This clonotype was seen repeatedly, ten times or more. The V gene is TRBV27, the J gene TRBJ1-5; 7 bases are shared with TRBD1. Germline V gene data show CDR1 as MNHEY and CDR2 as SMNVEV (reference sequence). The length of the CDR3 is 16 residues. With V trimmed by 2 bases and J by 0 bases, 4 bases remained unmatched. In DNA form, the CDR3 reads TGTGCCAGCAGTTTAAAGGCAGGGGGTAGCAATCAGCCCCAGCATTTT. Its translation is CASSLKAGGSNQPQHF.

This clonotype came up many times. The gene calls are TRBV5-1 and TRBJ1-2; D gene ambiguous. CDR1 is SGHRS, CDR2 YFSETQ, per germline. There are 13 residues in the CDR3. Trimming cost V 3 bases and J 2 bases, with 8 bases left between them. CDR3 in DNA: TGCGCCAGCAGCTCGAGAAGCAACTATGGCTACACCTTC. Protein sequence: CASSSRSNYGYTF.

This clonotype was seen many times. The CDR3 DNA follows: TGTGCCAGCAGCCAGGGGGGGCACACTGAAGCTTTCTTT. It translates to CASSQGGHTEAFF. The chain has TRBV27 and TRBJ1-1; the match to TRBD1 covers 7 bases. V lost 6 bases and J lost 3; bases outside the gene matches: 4. CDR1 is MNHEY and CDR2 is SMNVEV in the germline V gene (reference sequence). The CDR3 extends over 13 amino acids.

This clonotype was seen ten or more times. The V and J genes are TRBV5-8 and TRBJ1-1; maybe TRBD1 (5 bases). The CDR3 is made up of 15 amino acids. In germline, CDR1 is SGHTS, CDR2 YDEGEE. V lost 2 bases, J lost 1 base, and 12 bases lay in between. The CDR3 reads CASSFYGHQNTEAFF. CDR3 coding DNA: TGTGCCAGCAGCTTTTATGGACACCAGAACACTGAAGCTTTCTTT.

The table lists this clonotype with many counts. Given a much more abundant clone one base away, this may be a read error. The gene calls are TRBV5-1 and TRBJ2-5; D not resolved. Trimming took off 0 bases at V and 3 bases at J, with 9 bases between the two ends. The CDR3 sequence is 14 residues long. Germline loops: CDR1 SGHRS, CDR2 YFSETQ. The CDR3 DNA reads TGCGCCAGCAGCTTGGCTCTGAAGAAAGAGACCCAGTACTTC. Translating it yields CASSLALKKETQYF.

This clonotype occurred a few times. Germline and junction disagree at one end, which may indicate a read error. This sequence joins TRBV30 and TRBJ2-6; a possible D gene is TRBD2 (6 bases). The CDR3 totals 16 residues. CDR1 is GTSNPN, CDR2 SVGIG, per germline (reference sequence). CDR3 amino acids: CAWRRGSSSGAKVLTF. CDR3 DNA: TGTGCCTGGAGGCGGGGTTCCAGCTCTGGGGCCAAAGTCCTGACTTTC.

This clonotype was counted ten times or more. J is TRBJ2-3 and V is TRBV6-5; no clear D. Germline CDR1 MNHEY, CDR2 SVGAGI. The CDR3 totals 13 residues. V was shortened by 6 bases and J by 10 bases, with 17 bases between the two germline ends. The CDR3: CASRPPASLAQYF. CDR3 coding DNA: TGTGCCAGCAGACCTCCGGCCTCCCTGGCGCAGTATTTT.

The DNA for the CDR3 is TGTGCCAGCAGCTCAGTCTGGAGGGTTGCGGTAATGCGAGAGACCCAGTACTTC. Amino acids: CASSSVWRVAVMRETQYF. V gene TRBV7-6 combines with J gene TRBJ2-5; weak D call: TRBD2 (6 bases). Deletions cut 4 bases from V and 4 bases from J, with 25 bases between. Germline V lookup: CDR1 SGHVS, CDR2 FNYEAQ. The CDR3 runs 18 residues.

This clonotype showed up many times. The chain uses TRBV6-4 and TRBJ2-3, with 11 bases lining up with TRBD2. After removal of 0 bases from V and 5 bases from J, the junction contained 4 bases not matched to a gene. In germline, CDR1 is MRHNA, CDR2 SNTAGT. CDR3 length: 16 residues. The CDR3 loop is CASSDSLAGGKDTQYF. In nucleotides, the CDR3 is TGTGCCAGCAGTGACTCCTTAGCGGGAGGGAAAGATACGCAGTATTTT.

A few counts support this clonotype. Germline is not matched at one junction end, which may reflect a read error. The rearrangement links TRBV9 to TRBJ1-5; possibly TRBD1 for D (5 bases). The CDR3 contains 13 residues. Germline V gene sequence: CDR1 SGDLS, CDR2 YYNGEE. CDR3 residues: CASRDSGDQPQNF. CDR3 nucleotide sequence: TGTGCCAGCCGAGACAGTGGGGATCAGCCCCAGAATTTT.

This clonotype appeared many times. V is TRBV20-1 and J is TRBJ2-5, with 9 bases lining up with TRBD1. The length of the CDR3 is 14 residues. Trimming cost V 5 bases and J 4 bases; bases outside gene matches: 8. Germline values: CDR1 DFQATT, CDR2 SNEGSKA (reference sequence). The CDR3 DNA sequence: TGCAGTGCTGGACCCGGGACAGGGCTAGAGACCCAGTACTTC. Translated, it gives CSAGPGTGLETQYF.

This clonotype turned up a few times. V and J are TRBV5-1 and TRBJ2-1, with 9 bases fitting TRBD2. Germline values: CDR1 SGHRS, CDR2 YFSETQ. The J segment lost 7 bases and the V segment lost 4 bases, leaving 15 bases of the junction unmatched. The CDR3 loop spans 17 amino acids. The CDR3 sequence is CASSTGLATPPRNEQFF. Written as DNA, the CDR3 is TGCGCCAGCAGCACGGGACTAGCAACCCCACCGAGGAATGAGCAGTTCTTC.

Ten or more counts support this clonotype. CDR3 nucleotides: TGTGCCAGCAGGCAACTAGCGGGGAGCTCCTACGAGCAGTACTTC. This sequence encodes CASRQLAGSSYEQYF. The chain recombines TRBV11-2 with TRBJ2-7; TRBD2 agrees at 10 bases. The junction had 5 bases not matched to a gene; V was cut back by 6 bases and J by 0 bases. From germline, CDR1 is SGHAT and CDR2 FQNNGV. CDR3 length equals 15 residues.

This clonotype has a count of ten or more. J is TRBJ1-1 and V is TRBV2, with D possibly matching TRBD1 (5 bases). The V end lost 4 bases, the J end lost 1 base, and 16 bases lay between the germline ends. This CDR3 region has 16 residues. In germline, CDR1 is SNHLY, CDR2 FYNNEI. The DNA of the CDR3 is TGTGCCAGCAGTGGTAGTTGGGGCAGGGCGAACACTGAAGCTTTCTTT. Its protein product is CASSGSWGRANTEAFF.

The table lists this clonotype with many counts. This sequence joins TRBV20-1 and TRBJ2-7; 7 nucleotides match TRBD2. Germline assignment: CDR1 DFQATT and CDR2 SNEGSKA (reference sequence). CDR3 length: 16 amino acids. V lost 3 bases, J lost 1 base, and 12 bases stayed unmatched. The CDR3 nucleotides read TGCAGTGCTAGCGGTCGTAGCGGGTATATGTCCTACGAGCAGTACTTC. The encoded protein is CSASGRSGYMSYEQYF.

Many counts were recorded for this clonotype. J is TRBJ2-2 and V is TRBV6-6; D is unclear. V lost 2 bases and J lost 5, with 12 bases in between. This CDR3 spans 15 amino acids. CDR1 MNHNY and CDR2 SVGAGI come from the germline V gene (reference sequence). Here the CDR3 reads CASSYRVQSTGELFF. CDR3 coding DNA: TGTGCCAGCAGTTACCGAGTCCAATCAACCGGGGAGCTGTTTTTT.

The table lists this clonotype with many counts. The chain employs TRBV5-1 and TRBJ2-7; 7 nucleotides agree with TRBD2. Germline CDR1 and CDR2: SGHRS and YFSETQ. The V gene end was trimmed by 3 bases and the J gene end by 0 bases; junction bases not matched to a gene: 6. The CDR3 length is 15 residues. The CDR3 coding sequence is TGCGCCAGCAGCTCCGGAAGCGGGGCCTCCTACGAGCAGTACTTC. Its translation is CASSSGSGASYEQYF.

This clonotype was recorded at least ten times. This rearrangement joins TRBV12-3 or TRBV12-4 to TRBJ1-6, with D maybe TRBD1 (5 bases). Trimming removed 4 bases from V and 10 bases from J, with 14 bases in between. This CDR3 region has 14 residues. In DNA form, the CDR3 reads TGTGCCAGCAGTTCGGACACGGCTCCCTCACCCCTCCACTTT. Amino acid sequence: CASSSDTAPSPLHF.